This T cell receptor (beta chain) was sequenced in a study of identical twins. This clonotype appeared many times. The antigen remains unidentified. General study points: Analyses based on zero insertions could be partly confounded by invariant MAIT and iNKT cells.

TCRdb reprocessed the 5' RACE reads with MiXCR, giving one entry per CDR3 protein. The repertoire includes 220,000 or so distinct CDR3 sequences, 5.5% to 7% of them detected once, and 3% to 4% sits in the top ten. V was cut by 6 bases and J by 0 bases, with 12 bases left in between. Germline CDR1 SGHRS, CDR2 YFSETQ. This CDR3 has 14 residues. This same sample was also part of a study on yellow fever vaccine responses in identical twins.

The chain couples TRBV5-1 to TRBJ1-1; no clear D gene. Sequenced input: memory (CD45RO+) T cells sorted from blood. This clonotype was sampled from a woman between 18 and 30 years old in good health. The CDR3 spells CASTQSQLNTEAFF. DNA of the CDR3: TGCGCCAGCACCCAATCTCAACTGAACACTGAAGCTTTCTTT.